The 21 T cell receptor beta chains below all came from one sample that was sequenced in a study of T cells in Graves' hyperthyroidism and ophthalmopathy. TCR beta CDR3 sequences were amplified from RNA transcripts. When the TCR CDR3 underwent first-round RT-PCR, the HTBI primer set was used. Via MiXCR, TCRdb re-called the multiplex PCR reads, giving one row per CDR3 protein. This table holds approximately 520,000 distinct CDR3 sequences, under 25% found once. The sequenced material came from blood. The receptors come from a man aged 18 to 30 with Graves' hyperthyroidism.

In its sample, this clonotype was seen many times. This chain joins TRBV20-1 and TRBJ1-5; 8 bases are shared with TRBD1. V shed 6 bases and J 0 bases; nucleotides not matched to a gene: 13. The length of the CDR3 is 17 residues. Looked up from germline, CDR1 is DFQATT and CDR2 is SNEGSKA (reference sequence). CDR3 bases: TGCAGTGCCGTCAAGGGGACAGGTAATCCTAGCAATCAGCCCCAGCATTTT. It is translated as CSAVKGTGNPSNQPQHF.

At least ten counts were recorded for this clonotype. The chain recombines TRBV2 with TRBJ1-2; D not certain. With 3 bases removed from V and 7 bases from J, the gap between germline ends came to 15 bases. The CDR3 runs to 14 residues. CDR1 SNHLY and CDR2 FYNNEI come from the germline V gene. The CDR3 DNA follows: TGTGCCAGCAGTGAGAACTCTCGACTTAGTGGCTACACCTTC. This gives the protein CASSENSRLSGYTF.

This clonotype has ten or more counts. This chain links TRBV20-1 with TRBJ2-2, with D uncertain. This CDR3 is 16 amino acids long. V was shortened by 4 bases and J by 0 bases, with 15 bases between the two germline ends. CDR1 and CDR2 from the germline V gene are DFQATT and SNEGSKA (reference sequence). This CDR3 reads CSATSYGNANTGELFF. CDR3 in DNA: TGCAGTGCTACCTCCTACGGCAACGCGAACACCGGGGAGCTGTTTTTT.

The chain has TRBV6-4 and TRBJ1-5, with 8 positions matching TRBD1. The V and J ends lost 6 bases and 5 bases, in that order; junction bases with no gene match: 27. The CDR3 extends over 21 amino acids. The V gene's germline CDR1 is MRHNA and CDR2 SNTAGT. The CDR3 DNA follows: TGTGCCAGCAGGTCCGAACCCCCGCTACTGGTATCAGGGGGCGCCTATCAGCCCCAGCATTTT. This translates into CASRSEPPLLVSGGAYQPQHF.

This clonotype has at least ten counts. V and J are TRBV29-1 and TRBJ2-5, with TRBD1 as a possible D gene (6 bases). The CDR3 is 12 residues long. Germline V gene lookup returns CDR1 SQVTM and CDR2 ANQGSEA. V lost 3 bases to trimming and J lost 8 bases, with 13 bases between them. The CDR3: CSVDGPRGTQYF. CDR3 sequence (DNA): TGCAGCGTTGACGGTCCCAGGGGAACCCAGTACTTC.

There are many counts of this clonotype. The chain combines TRBV12-3 or TRBV12-4 with TRBJ1-6; 8 bases match TRBD1. The junction had 2 bases not matched to a gene; V was cut back by 3 bases and J by 7 bases. CDR3 length: 14 residues. CDR3 bases: TGTGCCAGCAGTTTCCAGGGGGCGAATTCACCCCTCCACTTT. This sequence encodes CASSFQGANSPLHF.

This clonotype occurred many times. The chain carries TRBV28 and TRBJ2-5; possibly TRBD2 for D (6 bases). V lost 5 bases and J 4 bases, leaving 17 bases between the germline ends. Per the germline V gene, CDR1 is MDHEN and CDR2 is SYDVKM. The CDR3 runs to 15 residues. The CDR3 protein is CASSVLMRGGETQYF. As DNA, the CDR3 is TGTGCCAGCAGTGTTTTGATGAGGGGAGGAGAGACCCAGTACTTC.

This clonotype occurred many times. As DNA, the CDR3 is TGTGCCAGCAGTTACTCGGCCGAACGATACAATCAGCCCCAGCATTTT. Residues: CASSYSAERYNQPQHF. The genes are TRBV6-5 and TRBJ1-5; the D is unclear. This CDR3 region has 16 residues. The germline V gene encodes CDR1 MNHEY and CDR2 SVGAGI. V was cut by 0 bases and J by 3 bases, with 12 bases left in between.

This clonotype showed up just a few times. A much larger clone differs from this one at a single base, so this may be a read error. Lacking the conserved final phenylalanine or tryptophan, this CDR3 likely reflects a read error. The V and J genes are TRBV30 and TRBJ1-5; D is perhaps TRBD1 (6 bases). The V gene lost 2 bases and the J gene lost 3 bases, with 14 bases spanning the gap. This CDR3 is 15 amino acids long. From germline, CDR1 is GTSNPN and CDR2 SVGIG (reference sequence). CDR3: CAWSLTGTVNQPQHL. CDR3 nucleotides: TGTGCCTGGAGTCTTACAGGGACGGTCAATCAGCCCCAGCATCTT.

This chain uses TRBV5-1 with TRBJ1-1; D is perhaps TRBD1 (5 bases). Germline V CDR1 and CDR2: SGHRS, YFSETQ. CDR3 length equals 14 residues. V was cut by 1 base and J by 3 bases, with 10 bases left in between. In DNA form, the CDR3 reads TGCGCCAGCAGCTTGTTACCAGGGCACACTGAAGCTTTCTTT. It codes for CASSLLPGHTEAFF.

A few counts support this clonotype. The genes are TRBV4-1 and TRBJ2-5, with 7 bases matching TRBD1. The CDR3 runs 16 residues. V was pared by 1 base and J by 6 bases, with 11 bases of the junction left unmatched. CDR1 MGHRA and CDR2 YSYEKL come from the germline V gene. The chain's CDR3 is CASSQVKGAGGKTQYF. The CDR3 DNA sequence: TGCGCCAGCAGCCAAGTGAAGGGGGCAGGAGGCAAGACCCAGTACTTC.

In this sample, this clonotype turned up a few times. The chain carries TRBV18 and TRBJ2-7; D uncertain. The germline V gene encodes CDR1 KGHSH and CDR2 LQKENI. V dropped 5 bases and J dropped 5 bases, with 16 bases sitting between them. The CDR3 totals 14 residues. CDR3 loop: CASSSTRFTDEQYF. The CDR3 DNA is TGTGCCAGCTCATCGACCCGGTTTACCGACGAGCAGTACTTC.

The chain is built from TRBV20-1 and TRBJ2-6; no clear D. The V end was cut by 0 bases, the J end by 0 bases, with 15 bases between. CDR3 size: 18 residues. Germline CDR1 and CDR2: DFQATT and SNEGSKA (reference sequence). CDR3 sequence reads: CSARDHLKWSSGANVLTF. For the CDR3, the DNA is TGCAGTGCTAGAGATCATCTAAAGTGGAGCTCTGGGGCCAACGTCCTGACTTTC.

This rearrangement joins TRBV13 to TRBJ1-5; D gene unclear. CDR1 is PRHDT and CDR2 is FYEKMQ in the germline V gene (reference sequence). This CDR3 comprises 13 residues. V was trimmed by 5 bases and J by 11 bases, leaving 16 bases between them. Written as DNA, the CDR3 is TGTGCCAGCAGCCTCCAAGCTGGTGGGGCCCAGCATTTT. Amino acids: CASSLQAGGAQHF.

This clonotype was observed a few times. V gene TRBV3-1 combines with J gene TRBJ1-6; 12 bases match TRBD1. In germline, CDR1 is LGHDT, CDR2 YNNKEL (reference sequence). CDR3 length: 17 amino acids. The V gene end was trimmed by 4 bases and the J gene end by 6 bases; junction bases not matched to a gene: 7. DNA for the CDR3: TGTGCCAGCAGCCCCCGGGACAGGGGGCGGGGTAATTCACCCCTCCACTTT. Its protein is CASSPRDRGRGNSPLHF.

The chain combines TRBV24-1 with TRBJ2-5, with D possibly TRBD2 on 6 matching bases. In germline, CDR1 is KGHDR, CDR2 SFDVKD. V shed 2 bases and J shed 4 bases, with 25 bases lying between them. The CDR3 consists of 19 residues. CDR3 nucleotides: TGTGCCACCAGTGATTCCACTTCCCCGGGACGGGCGGGGCGAGAGACCCAGTACTTC. Protein: CATSDSTSPGRAGRETQYF.

In its sample, this clonotype was seen many times. The V call is TRBV29-1, the J call TRBJ2-5; 13 bases align to TRBD2. This CDR3 spans 15 amino acids. Trimming took 6 bases from V and 5 from J; bases not matched to a gene: 9. Looked up from germline, CDR1 is SQVTM and CDR2 is ANQGSEA. CDR3 DNA sequence: TGCAGCGTCGATCCCGGGACTAGCGGGGAGGAGACCCAGTACTTC. It codes for CSVDPGTSGEETQYF. The full variable domain, completed using reference TRBV29-1 and TRBJ2-5, is SAVISQKPSRDICQRGTSLTIQCQVDSQVTMMFWYRQQPGQSLTLIATANQGSEATYESGFVIDKFPISRPNLTFSTLTVSNMSPEDSSIYLCSVDPGTSGEETQYFGPGTRLLVL.

This clonotype appeared a few times. The CDR3 DNA reads as TGTGCCATCAGTAGAAGGACAGGGGGCAGTGCGTACTTC. This codes for CAISRRTGGSAYF. J is TRBJ2-7 and V is TRBV10-3, with 11 nucleotides matching TRBD1. Germline V lookup: CDR1 ENHRY, CDR2 SYGVKD. Trimming at V came to 5 bases and at J to 12 bases, leaving 9 bases not matched to a gene. The CDR3 contains 13 residues.

This clonotype was seen ten or more times. The chain employs TRBV20-1 and TRBJ1-5; D ambiguous. Germline V gives CDR1 DFQATT, CDR2 SNEGSKA (reference sequence). Trimming removed 4 bases from V and 2 bases from J, with 9 bases in between. The CDR3 covers 13 residues. DNA for the CDR3: TGCAGTGCTATCGAAGAGGGCAATCAGCCCCAGCATTTT. This encodes CSAIEEGNQPQHF.

This clonotype was counted ten times or more. The chain combines TRBV12-3 or TRBV12-4 with TRBJ1-1; 7 positions agree with TRBD1. The CDR3 extends over 18 amino acids. Germline trimming cut 2 bases from V and 0 bases from J; bases unmatched to any gene: 12. CDR3 bases: TGTGCCAGCAGTTTATCAATCAGGGGGACCCCCATGAACACTGAAGCTTTCTTT. Amino acids: CASSLSIRGTPMNTEAFF.

This clonotype was detected ten times or more. The genes are TRBV6-1 and TRBJ1-5, with 8 bases that match TRBD1. Germline V gene data show CDR1 as MNHNS and CDR2 as SASEGT. The CDR3 covers 16 residues. V gave up 4 bases and J gave up 4 bases; unmatched junction bases: 9. CDR3 in amino acids: CASSAISGQVNQPQHF. As DNA, the CDR3 is TGTGCCAGCAGTGCGATCTCGGGACAGGTGAATCAGCCCCAGCATTTT.